This T cell receptor beta chain was identified in a study of cytomegalovirus exposure and HLA in healthy donors (dated by TCRdb to between 2016 and 2019). About the full investigation: An earlier analysis of some 600 of the donors reported approximately 280 Gb of sequence data and 95 million to 140 million unique TCR beta sequences obtained from roughly 180 million T cells. Class I and class II HLA loci were covered by the typing at four-digit resolution. The genetic ancestry cluster associated with self-reported Caucasian donors included over 65% of the 300 to 400 genotyped donors. A later genetic analysis took genome-wide SNP genotypes for 398 of the 666 donors and used that subset as a discovery cohort. Rather than using new phenotypic data, the later analysis identified candidate immune exposures from TCR beta sequences and from how often those sequences occurred across donors. To decide whether each TCR beta V gene segment behaved as functional or pseudogenic, an earlier analysis of some 600 of the donors relied on high-throughput TCR beta sequencing. On average, roughly 250,000 unique TCR beta nucleotide sequences were sequenced per donor among a few hundred genotyped donors of the cohort, with roughly 20% of those sequences being non-productive. Because of strong linkage in the cohort, five DR-DQ haplotypes were treated as single units for association and clustering. In addition to the first cohort of roughly 670 subjects, a separate validation cohort of about 120 different subjects was used. Alongside the repertoire data, information on donor age, sex, ethnicity and CMV serostatus was compiled. Every discovery cohort repertoire had been produced on one sequencing platform. To predict cytomegalovirus infection status, the study brought together high-throughput TCR immunosequencing, statistical association of individual TCRs with disease status, and machine learning. The study was designed to test whether signatures of past pathogen exposure could be identified by cataloging public T cell receptors. In a later analysis, previously published TCR beta repertoires from 666 donors were re-analyzed and high-resolution HLA genotyping was added so that TCR occurrence patterns could be studied. The study used immunosequencing to profile the T cell repertoires of 666 subjects and linked those repertoires to cytomegalovirus serostatus. Typing coverage differed by locus: A, B, C, DRB1 and DQB1 were typed in about 620-630 donors, DQA1 in 500 to 550, DPA1 in 600 to 610, and DPB1 in around 440. An early release that covered roughly 600 HLA-typed donors contained approximately 320 gigabases of sequencing data and 85 million to 100 million unique TCR sequences.

The cohort was made up of 666 healthy bone marrow donors. At the time of sampling, every cohort member was nominally healthy, though immune exposures that went unrecorded were likely present. The donor was CMV seropositive and belonged to the group of 250 to 300 seropositive cohort members. Each donor provided a peripheral blood sample, and peripheral blood mononuclear cells were used for TCR beta sequencing. The Qiagen DNeasy Blood Extraction Kit was used to extract genomic DNA from the blood cell samples. General study outcomes and caveats: In vitro tests confirmed that three of the cytomegalovirus-associated TCR beta chains recognize cytomegalovirus antigens. In this cohort, only TCR beta chains were sequenced, and detectable features were limited by the absence of alpha or paired-chain data. According to the authors, the approach could potentially be generalized to other disease states and immunological phenotypes. A later genetic analysis reported fewer N-insertions in productive TCRs among donors in an Asian-associated ancestry cluster than the roughly 720-donor mean. Broadly in line with IMGT annotations, most TCR beta V segments showed up in productive rearrangements about 87% or about 30% of the time in an earlier analysis of 450 to 750 of the donors. In a later genetic analysis, a missense DCLRE1C variant was associated with V-gene and J-gene trimming of TCR beta chains, and the association was replicated in an independent cohort. In both the original and validation cohorts, the classifier was reported to diagnose cytomegalovirus status with high specificity and sensitivity. According to a later analysis, parvovirus B19, influenza, CMV and Epstein-Barr virus appeared linked to several top co-occurrence clusters. CMV serostatus was the only immune exposure information available for the cohort. A total of 150 to 200 TCR beta chains were listed by the study as associated with cytomegalovirus. A cluster of highly shared sequence variants was judged likely to be a technical artifact of the sequencing pipeline. In a later analysis, most CMV-associated TCR beta chains were found to appear HLA-restricted, with HLA associations seemingly driven largely by CMV exposure. Roughly uniform sequencing depth across donors was assumed in presence/absence analyses, although this assumption may not hold. Specific HLA alleles were associated with roughly 17,000 TCR beta sequences at a false discovery rate of 0.05 in a later analysis. Because some donors lacked HLA typing at each locus, the association tests relied only on the typed subset. Strong co-occurrence of HLA alleles, especially DR and DQ, made assigning TCR associations to individual alleles difficult. Approximately 18 rarely observed V segments, including chromosome 9 orphons, were excluded from the earlier analysis of a few hundred of the donors because counts were too low. A further reported finding was that TCR beta sequences accurately predicted the HLA-A and HLA-B alleles for most subjects in the first cohort. Linkage disequilibrium might explain the correlated functional status among segregating V segments, but an unknown experimental factor could not be excluded. In a later analysis, the rate of TCR association differed among HLA loci, with DRB1 alleles having the most associated TCRs and HLA-C alleles having the fewest. Most TCR sequences were seen in very few donors, while some public TCRs were found in many individuals. In a later analysis, HLA-associated TCR beta chains showed more clonal expansion and lower generation probabilities than non-associated chains that were equally common.

Library preparation employed the immunoSEQ multiplex PCR assay. For the multiplex PCR, a mixture combining 60 forward primers for TCR Vbeta segments and 13 reverse primers for TCR Jbeta segments was used. A multiplex PCR assay on genomic DNA amplified the CDR3 region of rearranged TCR beta genes. Amplified TCR beta libraries were sequenced as 87-base-pair reads on the Illumina HiSeq System. Per the original workflow: A later analysis tallied some 79 million unique TCR beta chains across the 700 or so repertoires, and approximately 11 million of those chains were shared by two or more donors. A nearest-neighbor algorithm error-corrected the raw reads and collapsed the reads into unique sequences, merging closely related sequences to remove PCR and sequencing errors. V, D and J gene segments were assigned by aligning CDR3 sequences to IMGT reference sequences. For a sequence to be retained, at least a six-nucleotide match to both a V gene segment and a J gene segment was required. Rearrangements were called productive when the CDR3 lacked stop codons and stayed in frame with V and J; all others were non-productive. CDR3 was defined by IMGT convention, running from the second conserved V-encoded cysteine to the conserved J-encoded phenylalanine. The earlier analysis of roughly 590 of the donors excluded any sequence lacking an unambiguous match to a single V gene segment. In an earlier analysis of around 590 of the donors, a V segment was called functional when productive rearrangements were above 56.7%, and segregating when the standard deviation between donors exceeded 5%. To diagnose cytomegalovirus status from the catalog of TCR beta chain sequences, a statistical classification framework was built. V and J gene assignment, in a later analysis, came from comparing TCR nucleotide sequences with IMGT/GENE-DB human TR gene sequences. Using the TCRdist pipeline, a later analysis assigned CDR3 sequences along with most-parsimonious VDJ recombination scenarios. In a later analysis, each TCR beta chain was defined by its CDR3 amino acid sequence together with its V-gene family, and reads lacking a unique V-gene family were excluded. As a way to deal with suspected cross-contamination and a sequencing artifact, a later analysis dropped 450 to 600 nucleotide sequences that were highly shared and had low generation probability. For each public chain, a later analysis derived a clonal expansion index from normalized ranks of inferred template counts within each repertoire. In a later analysis, generation probabilities were computed with a VDJ recombination model fitted to out-of-frame rearrangements, and the resulting probabilities were checked against IGoR. In a later analysis, hypergeometric tests were used to score TCR-TCR, TCR-HLA and TCR-CMV co-occurrence, with a repertoire-size bias correction applied to TCR pairs. To estimate false discovery rates, a later analysis permuted the HLA or CMV assignments 20 times. In a later analysis, co-occurring TCRs were grouped using DBSCAN, with TCRdist sequence similarity added in when clustering inside HLA-allele-positive subsets. Repertoires with fewer than 30,000 or more than 120,000 public chains were left out of co-occurrence clustering, as were roughly five repertoires with anomalous nucleotide sharing. The clones in this table, taken by TCRdb from immuneACCESS, are in-frame only. Not every clone is retained; where verified, under half of the shortfall comes from an unresolved V gene, and the cause of the rest is unknown. That table gives V, J and clone size, and the DNA gave D and trimming. Recorded for this sample are more than 95,000 clones; approximately 12% of them occurred a single time. About a sixth of the sample rests with the top ten.

This clone was observed a handful of times. The antigen it recognizes is unknown. The input lacks base qualities; no much larger clone sits a single base away. The receptor was derived from a man in his forties or fifties in good health and CMV-seropositive. What was sequenced was PBMCs.

CDR3 sequence: CASRQGGRTSEQYF. The DNA reads as follows: TGTGCCAGCAGGCAGGGTGGTCGAACTTCCGAGCAGTACTTC. The chain employs TRBV6-6 and TRBJ2-7; perhaps TRBD1 is the D gene, with 5 bases matching. V is clipped by 6 bases and J by 6 bases, and the sequence between their germline boundaries is 18 bases long. From cysteine to phenylalanine, the CDR3 is 14 amino acids long. The entry retains the CDR3 DNA only, 42 bases that are in frame from base 1. Looking up the germline V gene (reference sequence) yields CDR1 MNHNY and CDR2 SVGAGI.